Following are 19 T cell receptor beta chains from one sample sequenced in a study of long-term antiretroviral therapy in people with HIV. At survey level, the immunoSEQ assay was run in its v3.0 version. Clones were sequenced by immunoSEQ multiplex PCR, and TCRdb holds only the in-frame ones, with some missing. The repertoire holds about 44,000 clones, with roughly 95% as singletons. Sequenced here: unsorted PBMCs, sampled 3.7 years after starting antiretroviral therapy. Receptor source: a woman in her 50s with HIV.

The chain is built from TRBV19 and TRBJ2-3; D remains unclear. Germline V gives CDR1 LNHDA, CDR2 SQIVND (reference sequence). The ends were cut back, 0 bases at V and 6 bases at J, with 4 bases in the middle. The CDR3 contains 12 residues. The CDR3, as DNA: TGTGCCAGTAGTATAGAAGGGGATACGCAGTATTTT. Protein sequence: CASSIEGDTQYF.

This clone was recorded only once. The chain has TRBV18 and TRBJ2-7; 12 nucleotides align to TRBD1. J lost 3 bases, V lost 2 bases, and 2 bases had no gene match. This CDR3 contains 15 residues. CDR1 is KGHSH and CDR2 is LQKENI in the germline V gene. CDR3 amino acids: CASSPGTGGVYEQYF. The CDR3 DNA reads as TGTGCCAGCTCACCAGGGACAGGGGGCGTCTACGAGCAGTACTTC. Complete variable domain (other parts from reference TRBV18 and TRBJ2-7): NAGVMQNPRHLVRRRGQEARLRCSPMKGHSHVYWYRQLPEEGLKFMVYLQKENIIDESGMPKERFSAEFPKEGPSILRIQQVVRGDSAAYFCASSPGTGGVYEQYFGPGTRLTVT.

The V and J genes are TRBV27 and TRBJ2-7, with 8 bases fitting TRBD1. The germline gives CDR1 MNHEY, CDR2 SMNVEV (reference sequence). The CDR3 totals 15 residues. V lost 6 bases, J lost 3 bases, and 10 bases stayed unmatched. CDR3 region: CASSPLGQGNYEQYF. The CDR3 nucleotides are TGTGCCAGCAGCCCCCTTGGACAGGGTAACTACGAGCAGTACTTC.

The chain recombines TRBV5-1 with TRBJ2-7, with 7 bases fitting TRBD2. Per germline, CDR1 SGHRS and CDR2 YFSETQ. The CDR3 contains 15 residues. Trimming cost V 0 bases and J 3 bases; bases outside gene matches: 6. The CDR3 spells CASSLVPAGHYEQYF. CDR3 coding DNA: TGCGCCAGCAGCTTGGTTCCAGCGGGGCACTACGAGCAGTACTTC.

This chain uses TRBV5-8 with TRBJ1-5; 10 nucleotides match TRBD1. Germline V gives CDR1 SGHTS, CDR2 YDEGEE. V shed 4 bases, J shed 7 bases, and the junction held 5 bases outside the gene matches. This CDR3 is 14 amino acids long. The CDR3 loop is CASSAGTGAQPQHF. CDR3 sequence (DNA): TGTGCCAGCAGCGCAGGGACAGGGGCCCAGCCCCAGCATTTT.

V gene TRBV19 combines with J gene TRBJ1-6; D is ambiguous. This CDR3 is 14 amino acids long. Germline V gene data show CDR1 as LNHDA and CDR2 as SQIVND (reference sequence). V was trimmed by 9 bases and J by 3 bases, leaving 12 bases between them. DNA for the CDR3: TGTGCCAGCAGCGAGGGATTCTATAATTCACCCCTCCACTTT. Its translation is CASSEGFYNSPLHF.

The chain employs TRBV23-1 and TRBJ1-5; 9 bases fit TRBD1. TRBV23-1 is treated as an ORF (open reading frame) with a function not yet certain. CDR3 length equals 15 residues. Unmatched junction bases numbered 3, after V lost 1 base and J lost 5 bases. CDR3 residues: CASSQYRGRHQPQHF. The CDR3 nucleotides are TGCGCCAGCAGTCAATACAGGGGGCGCCATCAGCCCCAGCATTTT.

This clone showed up just once. This chain uses TRBV6-4 with TRBJ2-1, with 7 bases that match TRBD1. This CDR3 has 16 residues. V shed 0 bases and J 4 bases; nucleotides not matched to a gene: 6. Germline loops: CDR1 MRHNA, CDR2 SNTAGT. DNA of the CDR3: TGTGCCAGCAGTGACTCAGGGGGCAGGGGGTACAATGAGCAGTTCTTC. The encoded protein is CASSDSGGRGYNEQFF.

The chain joins TRBV6-1 to TRBJ2-5; weak D call: TRBD2 (6 bases). The germline V gene encodes CDR1 MNHNS and CDR2 SASEGT. Trimming pared 2 bases from V and 3 bases from J, leaving 10 bases between. The CDR3 spans 14 residues. In DNA form, the CDR3 reads TGTGCCAGCAGTGAAATCGGGAGTAAAGAGACCCAGTACTTC. This translates into CASSEIGSKETQYF.

As for this clone: The junction and the germline gene differ at one end; a read error may be behind it. The genes are TRBV19 and TRBJ2-1; D is unresolved. Germline V lookup: CDR1 LNHDA, CDR2 SQIVND (reference sequence). This CDR3 has 11 residues. CDR3: CASRSYTEQFF. DNA of the CDR3: TGTGCCAGTAGATCATACACTGAGCAGTTCTTC. Using reference TRBV19 and TRBJ2-1 for the parts outside the CDR3, the full variable domain is DGGITQSPKYLFRKEGQNVTLSCEQNLNHDAMYWYRQDPGQGLRLIYYSQIVNDFQKGDIAEGYSVSREKKESFPLTVTSAQKNPTAFYLCASRSYTEQFFGPGTRLTVL.

The V call is TRBV11-2, the J call TRBJ2-5; D is possibly TRBD1 (6 bases). Germline V CDR1 and CDR2: SGHAT, FQNNGV. V lost 0 bases, J lost 1 base, and 18 bases lay in between. The CDR3 contains 18 residues. The CDR3 sequence is CASSLDNRNTGLQETQYF. In DNA, the CDR3 is TGTGCCAGCAGCTTAGATAATAGGAATACAGGGCTCCAAGAGACCCAGTACTTC.

This clone was seen more than once but under ten times. This chain connects TRBV13 to TRBJ2-2; 8 bases line up with TRBD2. CDR1 is PRHDT, CDR2 FYEKMQ, per germline (reference sequence). Trimming at V came to 1 base and at J to 2 bases, leaving 3 bases not matched to a gene. The CDR3 runs to 16 residues. CDR3 DNA sequence: TGTGCCAGCAGCTTAGTGGCGGGGGGAAACACCGGGGAGCTGTTTTTT. This translates into CASSLVAGGNTGELFF.

The chain couples TRBV6-5 to TRBJ1-3; D gene unclear. With 8 bases removed from V and 0 bases from J, the gap between germline ends came to 8 bases. CDR3 size: 13 residues. Looked up from germline, CDR1 is MNHEY and CDR2 is SVGAGI. The CDR3 reads CASESVSGNTIYF. DNA for the CDR3: TGTGCCAGCGAGTCTGTCTCTGGAAACACCATATATTTT.

The genes are TRBV5-4 and TRBJ2-7; TRBD1 might be the D (6 bases). This CDR3 region has 16 residues. Per the germline V gene, CDR1 is SGHNT and CDR2 is YYREEE (reference sequence). V was cut by 0 bases and J by 3 bases, with 16 bases left in between. The CDR3 loop is CASSLAGQGNSYEQYF. The CDR3 region has the DNA TGTGCCAGCAGCTTGGCCGGGCAGGGGAACAGCTACGAGCAGTACTTC.

CDR3 amino acids: CASSPGKDTQYF. CDR3 DNA: TGTGCCAGCAGCCCCGGCAAGGATACGCAGTATTTT. The chain has TRBV7-8 and TRBJ2-3; no firm D call. The CDR3 runs 12 residues. Trimming took 5 bases from V and 6 from J, leaving 9 bases between them. Germline V lookup: CDR1 SGHVS, CDR2 FQNEAQ.

Remarks on this clone: The sample carries other DNA sequences with the same CDR3. The chain joins TRBV11-1 to TRBJ2-2; D might be TRBD1 (5 bases). CDR1 SGHAT and CDR2 FQDESV come from the germline V gene (reference sequence). Trimming pared 5 bases from V and 0 bases from J, leaving 16 bases between. This CDR3 has 17 amino acids. The DNA for the CDR3 is TGTGCCAGCAGCCACGATAGGGGAAAGGCGAACACCGGGGAGCTGTTTTTT. Translating it yields CASSHDRGKANTGELFF.

This chain connects TRBV19 to TRBJ1-6, with no clear D. Trimming removed 7 bases at V and 2 bases at J, with 9 bases between. Germline V CDR1 and CDR2: LNHDA, SQIVND (reference sequence). The CDR3 is made up of 14 amino acids. The CDR3 here is CASTEGTYNSPLHF. For the CDR3, the DNA is TGTGCCAGTACCGAGGGTACCTATAATTCACCCCTCCACTTT.

The V gene is TRBV30, the J gene TRBJ2-7, with a tentative D call TRBD2 (6 bases). The CDR3 sequence is 13 residues long. V was pared by 5 bases and J by 4 bases, with 15 bases between. Germline CDR1 and CDR2: GTSNPN and SVGIG (reference sequence). CDR3 sequence (DNA): TGTGCCTGGGGGACTTCTTATTCTTACGAGCAGTACTTC. Translating gives CAWGTSYSYEQYF.

J is TRBJ2-7 and V is TRBV5-5; possibly TRBD1 for D (5 bases). Trimming removed 1 base at V and 3 bases at J, with 8 bases between. Germline CDR1 is SGHKS and CDR2 is YYEKEE (reference sequence). The length of the CDR3 is 13 residues. Here the CDR3 reads CASSLQGYYEQYF. DNA of the CDR3: TGTGCCAGCAGCTTGCAGGGTTACTACGAGCAGTACTTC.